This TCR beta chain was identified in a study of T cell responses to AZD1222 COVID-19 vaccine. Measured with immunoSEQ multiplex PCR; TCRdb has only the in-frame clones, and not every one. The data show about 99,000 clones, approximately 89% seen once. Germline V gene sequence: CDR1 DFQATT, CDR2 SNEGSKA (reference sequence). The CDR3 is made up of 12 amino acids. V lost 3 bases to trimming and J lost 5 bases, with 10 bases between them. The rearrangement links TRBV20-1 to TRBJ2-5; D gene ambiguous. Source: peripheral blood, taken 28 days after the second dose of the MenACWY control vaccine. The clonotype originates from an adult who received the MenACWY meningococcal vaccine as a control. The CDR3, as DNA: TGCAGTGCTAGTTGGGTTGGGGAGACCCAGTACTTC. Protein product: CSASWVGETQYF.